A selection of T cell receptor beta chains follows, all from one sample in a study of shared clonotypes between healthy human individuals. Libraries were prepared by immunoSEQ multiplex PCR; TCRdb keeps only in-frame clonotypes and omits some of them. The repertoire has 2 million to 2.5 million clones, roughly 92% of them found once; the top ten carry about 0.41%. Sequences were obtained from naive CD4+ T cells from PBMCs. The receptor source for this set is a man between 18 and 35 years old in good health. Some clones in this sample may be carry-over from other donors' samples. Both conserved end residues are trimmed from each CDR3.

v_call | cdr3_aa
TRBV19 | ASSIGRGSNQPQH
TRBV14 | ASSRPSIWGSNTGELF
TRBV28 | ASSPLLRGSLYEQY
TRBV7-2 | ASSNSRGPTDTQY
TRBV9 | ASSVAPNPYNEQF
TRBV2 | ASAPQMNYGYT
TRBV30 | AWSEQATGELF
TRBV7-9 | ASTQAQTPYEQY
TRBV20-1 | SAAGGDTQY
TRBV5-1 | ASSSQAGGREETQY
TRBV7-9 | ASSRLGPQF
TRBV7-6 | ASSLAAGYSYEQY
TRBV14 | ASSRADRVRVYEQY
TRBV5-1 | ASSFDQSSGNTIY
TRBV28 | ASSLWGYRVGYGYT
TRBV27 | ASSSPLGGDRLSYEQY
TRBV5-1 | ASSLSRVDTEAF
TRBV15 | ATSRGGGPLADYEQY
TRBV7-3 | ATATGFGETQY
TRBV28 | ASSLWTSGDPYEQY
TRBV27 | ASSDRVSQPQH
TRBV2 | ASSRDVGGYGYT
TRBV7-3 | ASSLLGASNTGELF
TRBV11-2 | ASSPLRGRRSEQF
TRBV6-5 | ASRGTAGEQY
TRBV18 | ASSPEEETQY
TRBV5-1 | ASSLGLAAYNEQF
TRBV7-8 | ASLSGDNYEQY
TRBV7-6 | ASSVSVIQETQY